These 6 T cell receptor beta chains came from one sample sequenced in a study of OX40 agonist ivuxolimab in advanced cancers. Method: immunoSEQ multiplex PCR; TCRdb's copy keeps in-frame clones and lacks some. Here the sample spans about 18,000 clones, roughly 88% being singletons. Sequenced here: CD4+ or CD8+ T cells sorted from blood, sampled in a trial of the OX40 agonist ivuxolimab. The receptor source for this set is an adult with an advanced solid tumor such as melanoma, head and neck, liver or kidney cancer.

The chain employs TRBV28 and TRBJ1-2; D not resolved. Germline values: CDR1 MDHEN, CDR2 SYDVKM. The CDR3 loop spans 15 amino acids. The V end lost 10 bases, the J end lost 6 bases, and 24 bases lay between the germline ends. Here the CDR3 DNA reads TGTGCCACCAAAGAACCAGGACGACAACATCATGGCTACACCTTC. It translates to CATKEPGRQHHGYTF.

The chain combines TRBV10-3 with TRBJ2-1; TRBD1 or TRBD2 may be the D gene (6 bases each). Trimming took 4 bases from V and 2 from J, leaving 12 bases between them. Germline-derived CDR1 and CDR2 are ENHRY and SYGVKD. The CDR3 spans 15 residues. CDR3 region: CAISAEGGPYNEQFF. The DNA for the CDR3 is TGTGCCATCAGTGCTGAAGGGGGGCCCTACAATGAGCAGTTCTTC.

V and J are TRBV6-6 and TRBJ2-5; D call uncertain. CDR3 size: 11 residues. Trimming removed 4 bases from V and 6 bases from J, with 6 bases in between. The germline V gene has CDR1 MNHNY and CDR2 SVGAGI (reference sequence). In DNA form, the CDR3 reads TGTGCCAGCAGTTCCGTTCAGACCCAGTACTTC. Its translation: CASSSVQTQYF.

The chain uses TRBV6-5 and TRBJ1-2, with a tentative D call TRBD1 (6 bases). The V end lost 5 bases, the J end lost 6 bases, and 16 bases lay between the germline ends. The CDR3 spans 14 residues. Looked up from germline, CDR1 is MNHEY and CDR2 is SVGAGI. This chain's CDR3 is CASSLQGGRDGYTF. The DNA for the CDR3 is TGTGCCAGCAGTCTACAAGGGGGTCGGGATGGCTACACCTTC.

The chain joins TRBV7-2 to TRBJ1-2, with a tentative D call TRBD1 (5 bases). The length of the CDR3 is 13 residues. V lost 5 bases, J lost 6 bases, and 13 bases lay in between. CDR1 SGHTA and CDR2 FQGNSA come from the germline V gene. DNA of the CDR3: TGTGCCAGCAGCCGCGTGGGGGGGAATGGCTACACCTTC. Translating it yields CASSRVGGNGYTF. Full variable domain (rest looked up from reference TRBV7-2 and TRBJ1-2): GAGVSQSPSNKVTEKGKDVELRCDPISGHTALYWYRQSLGQGLEFLIYFQGNSAPDKSGLPSDRFSAERTGGSVSTLTIQRTQQEDSAVYLCASSRVGGNGYTFGSGTRLTVV.

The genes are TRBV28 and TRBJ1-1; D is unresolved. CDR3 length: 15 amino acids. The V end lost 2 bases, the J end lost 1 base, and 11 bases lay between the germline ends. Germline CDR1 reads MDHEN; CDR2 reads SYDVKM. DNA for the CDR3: TGTGCCAGCAGTTTAGGCGGGAGGGCGAACACTGAAGCTTTCTTT. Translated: CASSLGGRANTEAFF.